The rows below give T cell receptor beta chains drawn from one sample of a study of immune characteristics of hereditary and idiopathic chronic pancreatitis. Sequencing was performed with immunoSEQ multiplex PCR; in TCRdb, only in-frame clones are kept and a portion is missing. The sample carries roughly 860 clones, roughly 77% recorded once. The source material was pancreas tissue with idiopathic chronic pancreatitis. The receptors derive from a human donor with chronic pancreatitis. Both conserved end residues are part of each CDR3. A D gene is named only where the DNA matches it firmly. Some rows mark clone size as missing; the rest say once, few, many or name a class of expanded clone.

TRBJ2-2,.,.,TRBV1,TGCACCAGCAGCCAAGAGTTTCCGGGGACTAGCGGGAGAAGTCCCCCCGGGGAGCTGTTTTTT,CTSSQEFPGTSGRSPPGELFF
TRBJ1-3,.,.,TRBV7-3,TGTGCCAGCAGCCCTCAAGGAGGTAGCGGGTTTGGAAACACCATATATTTT,CASSPQGGSGFGNTIYF
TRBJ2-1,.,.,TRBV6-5,TGTGCCAGCAGTCCTGGACTCCCTGGGCCCAATGAGCAGTTCTTC,CASSPGLPGPNEQFF
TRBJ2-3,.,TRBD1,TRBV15,TGTGCCACCAGCAACGGACAGGGGGACACAGATACGCAGTATTTT,CATSNGQGDTDTQYF
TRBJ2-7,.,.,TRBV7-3,TGTGCCAGCAGCGTCACCTACGAGCAGTACTTC,CASSVTYEQYF
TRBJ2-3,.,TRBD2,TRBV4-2,TGTGCCAGCAGCCAAGTAGCGGGAGACCCAGATACGCAGTATTTT,CASSQVAGDPDTQYF
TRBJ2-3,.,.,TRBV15,TGTGCCATCCGCGACAGGAGAGCACCAGATACGCAGTATTTT,CAIRDRRAPDTQYF
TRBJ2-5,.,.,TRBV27,TGTGCCAGCAGCCCTCTCCACGTCCAAGAGACCCAGTACTTC,CASSPLHVQETQYF
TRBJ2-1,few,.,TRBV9,TGTGCCAGCAGCGCAGGACTACCGGGACTTGGTGGCTACAATGAGCAGTTCTTC,CASSAGLPGLGGYNEQFF
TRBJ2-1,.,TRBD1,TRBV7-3,TGTGCCAGCAGCTTAACAGGGGGCGGCTACAATGAGCAGTTCTTC,CASSLTGGGYNEQFF
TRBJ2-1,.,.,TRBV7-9,TGTGCCAGCAGCTTACCCAGACCCGTTTCCAATGAGCAGTTCTTC,CASSLPRPVSNEQFF
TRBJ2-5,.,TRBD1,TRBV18,TGTGCCAGCTCACCAACATCCGGGACAGGGTACGAGACCCAGTACTTC,CASSPTSGTGYETQYF
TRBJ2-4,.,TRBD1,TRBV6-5,TGTGCCAGCAGTCAGGGGGCTTGGGCCAAAAACATTCAGTACTTC,CASSQGAWAKNIQYF
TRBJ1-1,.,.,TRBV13,TGTGCCAGCAGCTTAGCGGGAGGGAACACTGAAGCTTTCTTT,CASSLAGGNTEAFF